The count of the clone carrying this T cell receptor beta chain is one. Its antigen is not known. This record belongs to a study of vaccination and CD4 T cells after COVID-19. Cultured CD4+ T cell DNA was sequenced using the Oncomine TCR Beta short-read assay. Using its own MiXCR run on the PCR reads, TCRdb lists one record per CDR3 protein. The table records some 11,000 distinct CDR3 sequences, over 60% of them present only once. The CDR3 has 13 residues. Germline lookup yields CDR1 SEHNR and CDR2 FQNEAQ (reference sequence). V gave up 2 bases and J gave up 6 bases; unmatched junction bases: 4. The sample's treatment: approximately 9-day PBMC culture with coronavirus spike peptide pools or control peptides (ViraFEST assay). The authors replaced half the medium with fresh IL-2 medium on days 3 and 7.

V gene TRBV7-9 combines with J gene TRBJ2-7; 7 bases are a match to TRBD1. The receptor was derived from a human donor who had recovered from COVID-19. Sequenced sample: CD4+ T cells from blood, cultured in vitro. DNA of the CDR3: TGTGCCAGCAGCTTAACAGGGGTATCCGAGCAGTACTTC. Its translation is CASSLTGVSEQYF.